A single sample is the source of the 14 T cell receptor beta chains below, sequenced in a study of blood T cells in healthy people across ages. Using a J-beta primer mix together with a sample-barcoded 5' primer, a second PCR was run for about 6 to 11 cycles. TCRdb redid the calling of the 5' RACE reads with MiXCR, one entry per CDR3 protein. Counted here are 890,000 or so distinct CDR3 sequences, 60% to 80% occurring once; the ten biggest clones make up approximately 30%. Sequenced input: blood. Receptors originate from a man younger than 45 in good health.

The chain couples TRBV4-2 to TRBJ2-1; possible D gene TRBD1, 5 bases. Deletions cut 1 base from V and 6 bases from J, with 10 bases between. The CDR3 is 14 residues long. CDR1 and CDR2 (germline): LGHNA, YNFKEQ. CDR3 in DNA: TGTGCCAGCAGCCAAGGAGACAGTTTCAATGAGCAGTTCTTC. Protein product: CASSQGDSFNEQFF.

This clonotype was counted once. This chain links TRBV12-3 or TRBV12-4 with TRBJ2-2; D is unresolved. V lost 3 bases to trimming and J lost 1 base, with 15 bases between them. This CDR3 is built from 17 residues. For the CDR3, the DNA is TGTGCCAGCAGTTTCCTTCCGGGCTTAGGGAACACCGGGGAGCTGTTTTTT. Amino acid sequence: CASSFLPGLGNTGELFF.

This clonotype showed up just once. The chain links TRBV20-1 to TRBJ2-3, with D maybe TRBD2 (6 bases). The ends were cut back, 5 bases at V and 1 base at J, with 10 bases in the middle. Germline values: CDR1 DFQATT, CDR2 SNEGSKA (reference sequence). The CDR3 runs 13 residues. The CDR3 loop is CSAVGGGTDTQYF. In nucleotides, the CDR3 is TGCAGTGCTGTTGGAGGGGGCACAGATACGCAGTATTTT.

V usage is TRBV6-2 or TRBV6-3 and J usage is TRBJ1-2; TRBD1 aligns across 8 bases. CDR3 length: 15 amino acids. The V gene end was trimmed by 6 bases and the J gene end by 1 base; junction bases not matched to a gene: 7. CDR1 and CDR2 from the germline V gene are MNHEY and SVGEGT. The CDR3 region has the DNA TGTGCCAGCAGGACACCGGGACAGGATAACTATGGCTACACCTTC. This sequence encodes CASRTPGQDNYGYTF.

The rearrangement uses TRBV5-1 and TRBJ2-5; D perhaps matches TRBD1 (6 bases). V shed 3 bases and J shed 2 bases, with 11 bases lying between them. The CDR3 covers 14 residues. Per the germline V gene, CDR1 is SGHRS and CDR2 is YFSETQ. The CDR3 loop reads CASSYGQRQETQYF. The CDR3 DNA reads TGCGCCAGCAGCTATGGACAGCGTCAAGAGACCCAGTACTTC.

The chain is built from TRBV6-1 and TRBJ2-3; 9 positions agree with TRBD1. This CDR3 spans 19 amino acids. CDR1 and CDR2 from the germline V gene are MNHNS and SASEGT. The trim removed 6 bases at V and 2 bases at J, leaving 18 bases unmatched. CDR3 nucleotides: TGTGCCAGCAGGAGTCCACAGGGGGCAGGGCGGGGAAACACAGATACGCAGTATTTT. Protein product: CASRSPQGAGRGNTDTQYF.

This chain uses TRBV20-1 with TRBJ2-1, with D possibly TRBD1 on 8 matching bases. Germline V gives CDR1 DFQATT, CDR2 SNEGSKA (reference sequence). There are 15 residues in the CDR3. Trimming took 4 bases from V and 7 from J, leaving 20 bases between them. The CDR3 reads CSANFGQGAGNEQFF. CDR3 DNA: TGCAGTGCTAACTTCGGACAGGGAGCGGGAAATGAGCAGTTCTTC.

This chain joins TRBV7-2 and TRBJ2-7; no reliable D call. Germline V gives CDR1 SGHTA, CDR2 FQGNSA. CDR3 length: 12 amino acids. Trimming cost V 5 bases and J 4 bases, with 9 bases left between them. CDR3 loop: CASSKSSYEQYF. Written as DNA, the CDR3 is TGTGCCAGCAGCAAATCGTCTTACGAGCAGTACTTC.

This clonotype was counted only a few times. The genes are TRBV28 and TRBJ2-7, with D possibly being TRBD1 (6 bases). Germline lookup yields CDR1 MDHEN and CDR2 SYDVKM. This CDR3 contains 13 residues. V lost 3 bases and J 2 bases, leaving 8 bases between the germline ends. The DNA for the CDR3 is TGTGCCAGCAGTTTGGGGGCTCCCTACGAGCAGTACTTC. Translating it yields CASSLGAPYEQYF.

This chain connects TRBV9 to TRBJ2-1; TRBD1 is a possible D gene (6 bases). The germline V gene has CDR1 SGDLS and CDR2 YYNGEE. This CDR3 spans 16 amino acids. V lost 3 bases and J lost 0, with 13 bases in between. The CDR3 loop is CASSGHRESSYNEQFF. The CDR3 DNA sequence: TGTGCCAGCAGCGGGCACAGGGAAAGCTCCTACAATGAGCAGTTCTTC.

This clonotype was counted ten times or more. The rearrangement uses TRBV12-3 or TRBV12-4 and TRBJ1-1, with TRBD1 as a possible D gene (5 bases). The CDR3 extends over 11 amino acids. V gave up 5 bases and J gave up 11 bases, with 12 bases separating them. DNA of the CDR3: TGTGCCAGCAGTCAGGGTGAGAGGGCTTTCTTT. Protein product: CASSQGERAFF.

The V and J genes are TRBV15 and TRBJ2-5, with D possibly TRBD2 on 5 matching bases. Between the trimmed V and J ends, which lost 3 bases and 4 bases, there was a span of 12 bases. This CDR3 contains 14 residues. Germline V gene lookup returns CDR1 LNHNV and CDR2 YYDKDF (reference sequence). Here the CDR3 reads CATSRDWGRETQYF. In DNA form, the CDR3 reads TGTGCCACCAGCAGGGACTGGGGTCGAGAGACCCAGTACTTC.

V and J are TRBV14 and TRBJ2-1; the D is unclear. Germline CDR1 and CDR2: SGHDN and FVKESK. The length of the CDR3 is 14 residues. Deletions cut 1 base from V and 5 bases from J, with 9 bases between. In DNA form, the CDR3 reads TGTGCCAGCAGCCAAGGCCGCGCCGACAATGAGCAGTTCTTC. It encodes CASSQGRADNEQFF.

This chain links TRBV7-8 with TRBJ1-2, with D perhaps matching TRBD1 (5 bases). V was clipped by 4 bases and J by 4 bases, with 19 bases between them. Germline V gene lookup returns CDR1 SGHVS and CDR2 FQNEAQ. This CDR3 is built from 16 residues. The CDR3 DNA is TGTGCCAGCAGCTCGACGATCCAGGGAGGCCCCTATGGCTACACCTTC. Its protein is CASSSTIQGGPYGYTF.